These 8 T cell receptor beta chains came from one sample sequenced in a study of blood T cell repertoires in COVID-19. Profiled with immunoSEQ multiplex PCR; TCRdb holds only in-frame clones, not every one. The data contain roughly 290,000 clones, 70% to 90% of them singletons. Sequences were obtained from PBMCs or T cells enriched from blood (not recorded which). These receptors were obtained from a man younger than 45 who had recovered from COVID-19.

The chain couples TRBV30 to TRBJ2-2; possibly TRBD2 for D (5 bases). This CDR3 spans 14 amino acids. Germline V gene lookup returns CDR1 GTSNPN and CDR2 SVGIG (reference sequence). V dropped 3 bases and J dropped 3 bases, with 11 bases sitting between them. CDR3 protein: CAWRITDYTGELFF. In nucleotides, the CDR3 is TGTGCCTGGAGGATAACGGACTACACCGGGGAGCTGTTTTTT.

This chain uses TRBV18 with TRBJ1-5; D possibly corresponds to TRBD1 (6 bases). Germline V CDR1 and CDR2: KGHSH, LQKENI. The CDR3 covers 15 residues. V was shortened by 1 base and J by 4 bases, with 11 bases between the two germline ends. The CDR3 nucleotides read TGTGCCAGCTCACCACAGACAGGAGGTAATCAGCCCCAGCATTTT. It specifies CASSPQTGGNQPQHF.

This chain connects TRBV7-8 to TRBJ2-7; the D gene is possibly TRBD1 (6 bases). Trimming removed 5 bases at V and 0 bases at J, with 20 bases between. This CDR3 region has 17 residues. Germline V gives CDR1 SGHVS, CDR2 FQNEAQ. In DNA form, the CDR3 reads TGTGCCAGCAGCCACGACGTTACCGGGACACCCTCCTACGAGCAGTACTTC. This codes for CASSHDVTGTPSYEQYF. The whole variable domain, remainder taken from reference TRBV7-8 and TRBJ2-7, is GAGVSQSPRYKVAKRGQDVALRCDPISGHVSLFWYQQALGQGPEFLTYFQNEAQLDKSGLPSDRFFAERPEGSVSTLKIQRTQQEDSAVYLCASSHDVTGTPSYEQYFGPGTRLTVT.

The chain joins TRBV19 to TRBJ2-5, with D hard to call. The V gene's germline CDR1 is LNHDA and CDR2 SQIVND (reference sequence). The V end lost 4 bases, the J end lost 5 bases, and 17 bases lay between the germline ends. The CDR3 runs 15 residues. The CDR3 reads CASSNGYRVLETQYF. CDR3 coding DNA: TGTGCCAGTAGTAATGGCTACCGGGTGTTGGAGACCCAGTACTTC.

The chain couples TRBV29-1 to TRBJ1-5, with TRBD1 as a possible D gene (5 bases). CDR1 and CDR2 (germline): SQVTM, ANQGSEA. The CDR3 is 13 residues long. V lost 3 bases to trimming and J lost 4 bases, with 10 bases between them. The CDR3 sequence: CSVDGGGNQPQHF. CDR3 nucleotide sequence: TGCAGCGTTGATGGGGGGGGTAATCAGCCCCAGCATTTT.

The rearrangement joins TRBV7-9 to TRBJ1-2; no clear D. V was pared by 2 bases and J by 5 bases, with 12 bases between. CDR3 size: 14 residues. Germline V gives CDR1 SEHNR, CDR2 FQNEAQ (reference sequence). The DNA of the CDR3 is TGTGCCAGCAGCTTATCAGAAACTATTTATGGCTACACCTTC. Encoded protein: CASSLSETIYGYTF.

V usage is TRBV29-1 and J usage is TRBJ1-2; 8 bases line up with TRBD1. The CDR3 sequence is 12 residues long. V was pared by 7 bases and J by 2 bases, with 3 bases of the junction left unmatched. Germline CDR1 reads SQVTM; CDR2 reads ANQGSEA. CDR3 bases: TGCAGCGCCGGACAGGGAAACTATGGCTACACCTTC. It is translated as CSAGQGNYGYTF.

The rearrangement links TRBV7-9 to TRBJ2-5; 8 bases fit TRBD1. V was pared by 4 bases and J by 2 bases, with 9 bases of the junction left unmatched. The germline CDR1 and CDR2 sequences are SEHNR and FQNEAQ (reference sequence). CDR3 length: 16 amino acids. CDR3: CASSWNDRGEQETQYF. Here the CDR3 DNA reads TGTGCCAGCAGCTGGAACGACAGGGGCGAACAAGAGACCCAGTACTTC.